These 24 T cell receptor beta chains were all obtained from the same sample, sequenced in a study of beta chain features in type 1 diabetes. Every isolated RNA sample was fully reverse transcribed, so sequencing captured expressed TCRB transcripts. TCRdb keeps only in-frame clones here, not all; method: immunoSEQ multiplex PCR. The sample has some 300,000 clones, 8% seen once; the top ten hold 1%. The sequenced material came from central memory CD4+ T cells from blood. These receptor sequences come from a young woman in good health.

This clone was observed a few times. One end of the junction does not line up with germline, which may come from a read error. The J gene is TRBJ2-7, the V gene TRBV7-9, with 14 bases matching TRBD2. In germline, CDR1 is SEHNR, CDR2 FQNEAQ (reference sequence). The CDR3 has 13 residues. CDR3 protein: CASSLGTSGSPIF. The CDR3 bases are TGTGCCAGCAGCTTGGGGACTAGCGGGAGTCCTATCTTC.

The rearrangement joins TRBV5-1 to TRBJ2-3, with D uncertain. The CDR3 consists of 12 residues. Germline lookup yields CDR1 SGHRS and CDR2 YFSETQ. Trimming removed 4 bases at V and 2 bases at J, with 5 bases between. CDR3 loop: CASSINTDTQYF. As DNA, the CDR3 is TGCGCCAGCAGCATTAACACAGATACGCAGTATTTT.

Only one count was recorded for this clone. At one end, the junction sequence differs from germline, possibly due to a read error. The CDR3 nucleotides read TGTGCCATCAGTGACTATAGCAATCAGCCCCAGCATTTT. Amino acid sequence: CAISDYSNQPQHF. The rearrangement joins TRBV6-6 to TRBJ1-5; D is undetermined. CDR3 length: 13 amino acids. Germline CDR1 reads MNHNY; CDR2 reads SVGAGI (reference sequence).

This clone has just a few counts. This rearrangement joins TRBV7-2 to TRBJ2-1; D may match TRBD1 or TRBD2 (6 bases each). This CDR3 spans 13 amino acids. The V gene's germline CDR1 is SGHTA and CDR2 FQGNSA. V was cut by 6 bases and J by 5 bases, with 11 bases left in between. CDR3 DNA sequence: TGTGCCAGCAGTCAGGGGAGGCACAATGAGCAGTTCTTC. This translates into CASSQGRHNEQFF.

V gene TRBV7-9 combines with J gene TRBJ2-1; the D gene is possibly TRBD1 (6 bases). The CDR3 covers 15 residues. CDR1 and CDR2 (germline): SEHNR, FQNEAQ (reference sequence). Trimming removed 5 bases at V and 2 bases at J, with 13 bases between. This chain's CDR3 is CASSPRGSAYNEQFF. CDR3 nucleotide sequence: TGTGCCAGCAGCCCGAGGGGGTCTGCCTACAATGAGCAGTTCTTC.

This clone has just a few counts. The V call is TRBV9, the J call TRBJ2-1; 7 bases map to TRBD1. This CDR3 is built from 14 residues. The V and J ends lost 4 bases and 6 bases, in that order; junction bases with no gene match: 7. Germline lookup yields CDR1 SGDLS and CDR2 YYNGEE. The CDR3 sequence is CASSPATGSNEQFF. CDR3 in DNA: TGTGCCAGCAGCCCGGCGACAGGGAGCAATGAGCAGTTCTTC.

This chain links TRBV5-1 with TRBJ1-1, with D possibly TRBD1 on 5 matching bases. Trimming took off 0 bases at V and 0 bases at J, with 9 bases between the two ends. CDR1 is SGHRS and CDR2 is YFSETQ in the germline V gene. The CDR3 has 15 residues. CDR3 residues: CASSLGGVVNTEAFF. CDR3 in DNA: TGCGCCAGCAGCTTGGGAGGGGTGGTGAACACTGAAGCTTTCTTT.

This clone was counted ten times or more. The rearrangement joins TRBV6-5 to TRBJ2-1; 7 bases are shared with TRBD2. The junction had 9 bases not matched to a gene; V was cut back by 6 bases and J by 4 bases. CDR1 and CDR2 from the germline V gene are MNHEY and SVGAGI. The CDR3 runs to 15 residues. For the CDR3, the DNA is TGTGCCAGCAGCCCCCAAAGCGGGAAGTACAATGAGCAGTTCTTC. Residues: CASSPQSGKYNEQFF.

This clone was counted many times. CDR3 bases: TGTGCCAGTAGTATTTACCCACGGCCCGCGGGACAGGTCAATGAGCAGTTCTTC. This sequence encodes CASSIYPRPAGQVNEQFF. The chain couples TRBV19 to TRBJ2-1, with 8 nucleotides matching TRBD1. Germline V gene data show CDR1 as LNHDA and CDR2 as SQIVND (reference sequence). V shed 3 bases, J shed 6 bases, and the junction held 16 bases outside the gene matches. This CDR3 comprises 18 residues. Together with reference TRBV19 and TRBJ2-1, the CDR3 gives the full variable domain: DGGITQSPKYLFRKEGQNVTLSCEQNLNHDAMYWYRQDPGQGLRLIYYSQIVNDFQKGDIAEGYSVSREKKESFPLTVTSAQKNPTAFYLCASSIYPRPAGQVNEQFFGPGTRLTVL.

This clone has a handful of counts. The V gene is TRBV30, the J gene TRBJ2-7, with 9 bases matching TRBD1. The V gene end was trimmed by 0 bases and the J gene end by 6 bases; junction bases not matched to a gene: 6. CDR3 length: 14 amino acids. Germline V CDR1 and CDR2: GTSNPN, SVGIG (reference sequence). CDR3: CAWSVGTGFSEQYF. CDR3 nucleotides: TGTGCCTGGAGTGTTGGGACAGGGTTTTCCGAGCAGTACTTC.

This clone came up a few times. A much larger clone is a single base away; this may be a read error. The chain is built from TRBV14 and TRBJ1-2; 7 nucleotides agree with TRBD1. This CDR3 spans 13 amino acids. CDR1 is SGHDN, CDR2 FVKESK, per germline. CDR3 nucleotide sequence: TGTGCCGGCAGTTCAGTTAACAGGGGCGGCTACACCTTC. This encodes CAGSSVNRGGYTF.

Ten or more counts support this clone. The chain uses TRBV7-9 and TRBJ2-4; 7 positions match TRBD1. This CDR3 has 16 residues. V was pared by 5 bases and J by 0 bases, with 7 bases of the junction left unmatched. Per germline, CDR1 SEHNR and CDR2 FQNEAQ (reference sequence). The DNA of the CDR3 is TGTGCCAGCAGCCCGACAGGGACACTAGCCAAAAACATTCAGTACTTC. Its protein is CASSPTGTLAKNIQYF. The full variable domain, with the rest looked up from reference TRBV7-9 and TRBJ2-4, is DTGVSQNPRHKITKRGQNVTFRCDPISEHNRLYWYRQTLGQGPEFLTYFQNEAQLEKSRLLSDRFSAERPKGSFSTLEIQRTEQGDSAMYLCASSPTGTLAKNIQYFGAGTRLSVL.

This chain connects TRBV7-3 to TRBJ2-7; D is ambiguous. V lost 3 bases and J lost 6, with 12 bases in between. CDR1 is SGHTA, CDR2 FQGTGA, per germline. The CDR3 covers 13 residues. The CDR3 loop reads CASSFDGSTEQYV. The CDR3 DNA reads as TGTGCCAGCAGCTTCGACGGTAGCACCGAGCAGTACGTC.

The chain links TRBV6-5 to TRBJ2-3; D remains unclear. The CDR3 is 12 residues long. Trimming pared 3 bases from V and 8 bases from J, leaving 9 bases between. Germline CDR1 is MNHEY and CDR2 is SVGAGI. CDR3 sequence (DNA): TGTGCCAGCAGTTATGGCGTTGGTACGCAGTATTTT. As protein: CASSYGVGTQYF.

This clone came up many times. The V gene is TRBV4-1, the J gene TRBJ1-2; D perhaps matches TRBD1 (5 bases). The CDR3 totals 14 residues. Germline CDR1 reads MGHRA; CDR2 reads YSYEKL. Trimming took 6 bases from V and 4 from J, leaving 15 bases between them. Written as DNA, the CDR3 is TGCGCCAGCAGTCAAATCGGGGGAGGCTATGGCTACACCTTC. Its protein product is CASSQIGGGYGYTF.

This rearrangement joins TRBV5-1 to TRBJ2-7; tentative D call: TRBD2 (5 bases). This CDR3 region has 14 residues. The V end lost 2 bases, the J end lost 3 bases, and 12 bases lay between the germline ends. The germline V gene has CDR1 SGHRS and CDR2 YFSETQ. CDR3 coding DNA: TGCGCCAGCAGCTTACTCGGGAATAGCTACGAGCAGTACTTC. This codes for CASSLLGNSYEQYF.

The sample holds many counts of this clone. The chain uses TRBV7-3 and TRBJ1-4, with 9 nucleotides matching TRBD1. The CDR3 loop spans 13 amino acids. The V gene's germline CDR1 is SGHTA and CDR2 FQGTGA. The junction had 3 bases not matched to a gene; V was cut back by 5 bases and J by 8 bases. The CDR3 here is CASSNGTGEKLFF. The CDR3 DNA reads as TGTGCCAGCAGCAATGGGACAGGGGAAAAACTGTTTTTT.

J is TRBJ1-1 and V is TRBV7-2, with D uncertain. This CDR3 is built from 15 residues. V gave up 6 bases and J gave up 6 bases, with 20 bases separating them. Germline loops: CDR1 SGHTA, CDR2 FQGNSA. The CDR3 DNA follows: TGTGCCAGCAGTCTCACGAGGGTGACGGTAGCTGAAGCTTTCTTT. This encodes CASSLTRVTVAEAFF. The whole variable domain, filled in from reference TRBV7-2 and TRBJ1-1, reads GAGVSQSPSNKVTEKGKDVELRCDPISGHTALYWYRQSLGQGLEFLIYFQGNSAPDKSGLPSDRFSAERTGGSVSTLTIQRTQQEDSAVYLCASSLTRVTVAEAFFGQGTRLTVV.

The chain carries TRBV5-4 and TRBJ2-1; 7 positions agree with TRBD1. Trimming at V came to 5 bases and at J to 4 bases, leaving 9 bases not matched to a gene. This CDR3 spans 15 amino acids. The germline CDR1 and CDR2 sequences are SGHNT and YYREEE (reference sequence). The CDR3 loop is CASSLPGQPYNEQFF. Written as DNA, the CDR3 is TGTGCCAGCAGTTTACCGGGACAGCCGTACAATGAGCAGTTCTTC.

The chain combines TRBV4-2 with TRBJ2-5; 11 positions match TRBD2. The trim removed 4 bases at V and 1 base at J, leaving 2 bases unmatched. Germline assignment: CDR1 LGHNA and CDR2 YNFKEQ. The CDR3 totals 15 residues. Written as DNA, the CDR3 is TGTGCCAGCAGCCCCGGGACTAGCGGCCAAGAGACCCAGTACTTC. Residues: CASSPGTSGQETQYF.

On this clone: Other DNA sequences within the sample encode an identical CDR3. This chain connects TRBV7-6 to TRBJ2-5; D unresolved. Trimming shortened V by 0 bases and J by 5 bases, and 1 base separated the two germline ends. Germline loops: CDR1 SGHVS, CDR2 FNYEAQ. The CDR3 consists of 11 residues. This CDR3 is CASSLAETQYF. CDR3 sequence (DNA): TGTGCCAGCAGCTTAGCGGAGACCCAGTACTTC.

V is TRBV30 and J is TRBJ1-3; D is unresolved. Trimming removed 4 bases from V and 4 bases from J, with 14 bases in between. Germline CDR1 reads GTSNPN; CDR2 reads SVGIG (reference sequence). The CDR3 consists of 14 residues. This CDR3 is CAWTRSREGNTIYF. CDR3 DNA: TGTGCCTGGACTCGTTCAAGGGAGGGAAACACCATATATTTT.

The chain uses TRBV4-3 and TRBJ2-3; D might be TRBD2 (6 bases). This CDR3 region has 15 residues. Trimming took 3 bases from V and 0 from J, leaving 10 bases between them. Germline values: CDR1 LGHNA, CDR2 YSLEER. The CDR3 DNA follows: TGCGCCAGCAGCCAGGCTAGCGTAAGCACAGATACGCAGTATTTT. It is translated as CASSQASVSTDTQYF.

The chain recombines TRBV7-9 with TRBJ2-1; D possibly corresponds to TRBD2 (5 bases). The CDR3 is 16 amino acids. Germline CDR1 is SEHNR and CDR2 is FQNEAQ (reference sequence). Trimming left V 9 bases short and J 5 bases short, with 23 bases between. CDR3 nucleotides: TGTGCCAGTAGAGGGTCCGAGGGTCTTAGGCACAATGAGCAGTTCTTC. Its protein is CASRGSEGLRHNEQFF. The entire variable domain, with the rest obtained from reference TRBV7-9 and TRBJ2-1, is as follows: DTGVSQNPRHKITKRGQNVTFRCDPISEHNRLYWYRQTLGQGPEFLTYFQNEAQLEKSRLLSDRFSAERPKGSFSTLEIQRTEQGDSAMYLCASRGSEGLRHNEQFFGPGTRLTVL.